These T cell receptor beta chains were read from a single sample in a study of T-cell reconstitution after alpha-beta-depleted transplantation in children. TCRdb passed the PCR reads through MiXCR, listing each CDR3 protein once. The sample lists 6,500 to 10,000 distinct CDR3 sequences; around 17% were seen once. Sequenced here: PBMCs, mostly from graft donor cells, sampled 60 days after TCRalphabeta/CD19-depleted stem cell transplant. These receptors originate from a girl in the first two years of life who had a stem cell transplant for combined immunodeficiency, so the T cells may come from the graft donor. Each CDR3 is given with its conserved first and last residue. The D gene is left open where the match is weak. The listing skips clone size in some rows; elsewhere it reads once, few, many or a size class.

abundance	j_gene	d_gene	v_gene	CDR3nt	CDR3aa
NA	TRBJ1-2	TRBD1	TRBV27	TGTGCCAGCAGTCCCGGGACAGGGGATGGCTACACCTTC	CASSPGTGDGYTF
NA	TRBJ1-1	NA	TRBV21-1	TGTGCCAGCAGCAATGCCGGGGGCGGCTCTGAAGACACTGAAGCTTTCTTT	CASSNAGGGSEDTEAFF
many	TRBJ2-5	TRBD2	TRBV20-1	TGCAGTGCTATAGGCGGGGGTGAGACCCAGTACTTC	CSAIGGGETQYF
NA	TRBJ2-7	NA	TRBV10-3	TGTGCCATCAGTGAACGAGGGAACTATAACGAGCAGTACTTC	CAISERGNYNEQYF
NA	TRBJ2-5	NA	TRBV12-5	TGTGCTAGTGGCGTCGGGGCGGGCCAAGAGACCCAGTACTTC	CASGVGAGQETQYF
NA	TRBJ2-2	NA	TRBV9	TGTGCCAGCAGCCCAGGAACCGGGGAGCTGTTTTTT	CASSPGTGELFF
NA	TRBJ2-1	TRBD1	TRBV4-1	TGCGCCAGCAGCCGAGGACAGGGGGTGGCCAATGAGCAGTTCTTC	CASSRGQGVANEQFF
few	TRBJ2-3	TRBD1	TRBV24-1	TGTGCCACCAGTGATCCCCCAGGGGGCCCCAGAGATACGCAGTATTTT	CATSDPPGGPRDTQYF
NA	TRBJ2-3	TRBD2	TRBV18	TGTGCCAGCTCACCACGGACTAGCGGTAGCACAGATACGCAGTATTTT	CASSPRTSGSTDTQYF
NA	TRBJ1-1	NA	TRBV4-3	TGCGCCAGCAGCCAAGACCTGGGCCCTAAAGCTTTCTTT	CASSQDLGPKAFF
many	TRBJ2-2	NA	TRBV20-1	TGCAGTGCTCCCCCGAGTGGTACCGGGGAGCTGTTTTTT	CSAPPSGTGELFF
many	TRBJ1-5	NA	TRBV12-3/TRBV12-4	TGTGCCAGCAGTTTATCATCGGATCAGCCCCAGCATTTT	CASSLSSDQPQHF
many	TRBJ2-7	NA	TRBV20-1	TGCAGTGCTAACCTCCAGGGTTACGAGCAGTACTTC	CSANLQGYEQYF
NA	TRBJ2-2	TRBD1	TRBV7-2	TGTGCCAGTCTTTTGGGGACAGGGAGCACCGGGGAGCTGTTTTTT	CASLLGTGSTGELFF
few	TRBJ2-7	NA	TRBV3-2	TGTGCCAGCAGCCAAATAGACAGCTTC	CASSQIDSF
NA	TRBJ2-7	NA	TRBV30	TGTGCCTGGAGTACGGGAGTTCATTACGAGCAGTACTTC	CAWSTGVHYEQYF
few	TRBJ2-5	NA	TRBV20-1	TGCAGTGGGCACAGCAACGGAGAGACCCAGTACTTC	CSGHSNGETQYF
few	TRBJ1-2	NA	TRBV25-1	TGTGCCAGCAGGGAGGGGTTCAAAAGGCAGGCAAATAACTATGGCTACACCTTC	CASREGFKRQANNYGYTF
many	TRBJ2-7	TRBD2	TRBV7-2	TGTGCCAGCAGCCCCCGGGACTATTACGAGCAGTACTTC	CASSPRDYYEQYF
many	TRBJ2-7	NA	TRBV10-3	TGTGCCATCACCGGGGTCCTCTCCAGATTGCAGTACTTC	CAITGVLSRLQYF
many	TRBJ2-7	TRBD1	TRBV20-1	TGCAGTGCTAGCCCGGGACAGAACTACGAGCAGTACTTC	CSASPGQNYEQYF
NA	TRBJ2-1	NA	TRBV9	TGTGCCAGCAGCGTTTTAGCCCTGGGGTTTGCTGAGCAGTTCTTC	CASSVLALGFAEQFF
many	TRBJ2-1	NA	TRBV25-1	TGTGCCAGCAGTGAATATGGCGCTAGGTACAATGAGCAGTTCTTC	CASSEYGARYNEQFF
NA	TRBJ1-1	NA	TRBV4-2	TGTGCCAGCAGCCTAAAGGGGGGAACTGAAGCTTTCTTT	CASSLKGGTEAFF
NA	TRBJ2-3	TRBD2	TRBV6-5	TGTGCCAGCAGCCCCGGACTAGCGGGAATCACAGATACGCAGTATTTT	CASSPGLAGITDTQYF
NA	TRBJ2-2	NA	TRBV6-1	TGTGCCAGCAGCCGGGGAGGCGGGGAGCTGTTTTTT	CASSRGGGELFF
many	TRBJ2-1	TRBD2	TRBV25-1	TGTGCCAGCAGTGAATTTAGCGGGAGGGCCGGAAATGAGCAGTTCTTC	CASSEFSGRAGNEQFF
many	TRBJ2-6	NA	TRBV10-3	TGTGCCATCAGTGCGGGACCGCTCTCTGGGGCCAACGTCCTGACTTTC	CAISAGPLSGANVLTF
NA	TRBJ2-5	TRBD1	TRBV6-2/TRBV6-3	TGTGCCAGCAAACGGAGGACAGGAGAAGAGACCCAGTACTTC	CASKRRTGEETQYF
once	TRBJ2-1	NA	TRBV4-1	TGCGCCAGCAGCCAAGTTGGCGGGAATGAGCAGTTCTTC	CASSQVGGNEQFF
many	TRBJ2-1	NA	TRBV20-1	TGCAGTGCAAAGGTCGGGATAGCGGCAGGTATCTCCTACAATGAGCAGTTCTTC	CSAKVGIAAGISYNEQFF
many	TRBJ2-3	NA	TRBV29-1	TGCAGCGTTGTTATGCGGGACCACCGCACAGATACGCAGTATTTT	CSVVMRDHRTDTQYF
medium-sized	TRBJ2-3	NA	TRBV29-1	TGCAGCGTTGAAGTGCCAGCGGTAAGCACAGATACGCAGTATTTT	CSVEVPAVSTDTQYF
many	TRBJ2-2	TRBD2	TRBV10-3	TGTGCCACCGCCTTTGGTTGGACTAGCGGGAACACCGGGGAGCTGTTTTTT	CATAFGWTSGNTGELFF
many	TRBJ2-3	TRBD2	TRBV20-1	TGCAGTGCTATACTAGCGGGGGTCCTTGGTACAGATACGCAGTATTTT	CSAILAGVLGTDTQYF
many	TRBJ2-7	TRBD1	TRBV4-3	TGCGCCAGCAGCCAAGATTGGGACAGCTACGAGCAGTACTTC	CASSQDWDSYEQYF
few	TRBJ2-3	NA	TRBV20-1	TGCAGTGCTATAGGATGGGCACTAGTGGGGGTCCTTGGTACAGATACGCAGTATTTT	CSAIGWALVGVLGTDTQYF
few	TRBJ1-2	NA	TRBV5-4	TGTGCCAGCAGCTTGGACAACTATGGCTACACCTTC	CASSLDNYGYTF
few	TRBJ2-5	NA	TRBV20-1	TGCAGTGCCGCGAACCAAGAGACCCAGTACTTC	CSAANQETQYF
NA	TRBJ2-3	TRBD2	TRBV5-1	TGCGCCAGCAGCCCTAACGGTCTAGCGGGAGGGCCAATGGATACGCAGTATTTT	CASSPNGLAGGPMDTQYF
few	TRBJ1-2	NA	TRBV5-1	TGCGCCAGCAGCTTGCTAGCAGGGTCGAACTATGGCTACACCTTC	CASSLLAGSNYGYTF
many	TRBJ1-1	NA	TRBV29-1	TGCAGCGCCAGAGGGGTGAACACTGAAGCTTTCTTT	CSARGVNTEAFF
many	TRBJ2-1	NA	TRBV4-3	TGCGCCAGCAGCCCTGGAAGGGTAAGAGAGCAGTTCTTC	CASSPGRVREQFF
many	TRBJ1-4	TRBD1	TRBV6-1	TGTGCCACCCTAAGGACAGGGGAGAATGAAAAACTGTTTTTT	CATLRTGENEKLFF
few	TRBJ2-3	TRBD2	TRBV9	TGTGCCAGCAGCGTAGTTAGCGGGGGGGCGTCAGATACGCAGTATTTT	CASSVVSGGASDTQYF
few	TRBJ1-1	NA	TRBV7-2	TGTGCCAGCAGCTTAGTTGGTCCCCTGCGCACTGAAGCTTTCTTT	CASSLVGPLRTEAFF
NA	TRBJ2-3	TRBD2	TRBV6-2/TRBV6-3	TGTGCCAGCAGTCTCCAGCGGGGGGATGGCACAGATACGCAGTATTTT	CASSLQRGDGTDTQYF
once	TRBJ2-5	TRBD1	TRBV20-1	TGCAGTGCTAGATCCGGGACAGGGGCACTCCAAGAGACCCAGTACTTC	CSARSGTGALQETQYF
NA	TRBJ2-7	NA	TRBV10-2	TGCGCCAGCAGTGGGGGGGCGAGCGAGCAGTACTTC	CASSGGASEQYF
NA	TRBJ2-7	NA	TRBV7-2	TGTGCCAGCAGCTCATTCTTTTACGAGCAGTACTTC	CASSSFFYEQYF
many	TRBJ1-1	TRBD1	TRBV4-3	TGCGCCAGCAGCTTCACAGGGGGCCTTACTGAAGCTTTCTTT	CASSFTGGLTEAFF
many	TRBJ2-1	NA	TRBV20-1	TGCAGTGCTAGAAGATGGGATGAGCAGTTCTTC	CSARRWDEQFF
many	TRBJ1-2	NA	TRBV20-1	TGCAGTGCTACCACGGCCCCGGACGCTGGAGGCTACACCTTC	CSATTAPDAGGYTF
NA	TRBJ1-5	NA	TRBV5-1	TGCGCCAGCAGGAAAGAGGAGGGGAGGGAGCCCCAGCATTTT	CASRKEEGREPQHF
many	TRBJ2-1	TRBD2	TRBV20-1	TGCAGTGCTAGAGTTCCGGGACTAGTCGCTAATGAGCAGTTCTTC	CSARVPGLVANEQFF
few	TRBJ2-3	NA	TRBV20-1	TGCAACCACTTCCGCTGTCAAGTCCAGTATTTT	CNHFRCQVQYF
many	TRBJ1-1	NA	TRBV29-1	TGCAGCGTTGGGGGGGTAAGGGGCTCGGACACTGAAGCTTTCTTT	CSVGGVRGSDTEAFF
many	TRBJ1-4	NA	TRBV20-1	TGCAGTGCTAGAGCCTCCAGGGACGAAAAACTGTTTTTT	CSARASRDEKLFF
few	TRBJ2-1	TRBD2	TRBV9	TGTGCCAGCAGCGTAGATCCGGGACTAGACCTTTGGGAGCAGTTCTTC	CASSVDPGLDLWEQFF
hyperexpanded	TRBJ2-2	TRBD2	TRBV29-1	TGCAGCGTCGTTTGGGCTAGCGGGGACACCGGGGAGCTGTTTTTT	CSVVWASGDTGELFF